Listed here are 32 T cell receptor beta chains from one sample, sequenced in a study of shared clonotypes between healthy human individuals. Clones were sequenced by immunoSEQ multiplex PCR, and TCRdb holds only the in-frame ones, with some missing. The table includes some 1 million clones, approximately 72% detected once. The specimen was memory CD4+ T cells sorted from blood. Sample subset: CD45RA-negative fraction. These receptors were taken from a man younger than 35 in good health.

On this clone itself: This sample also contains other DNA sequences that code for the same CDR3. This chain connects TRBV5-1 to TRBJ2-2, with D possibly being TRBD2 (5 bases). CDR3 size: 13 residues. Germline V lookup: CDR1 SGHRS, CDR2 YFSETQ. V gave up 1 base and J gave up 6 bases, with 7 bases separating them. In DNA, the CDR3 is TGCGCCAGCAGCTTGCGGGGAGCCGGGGAGCTGTTTTTT. Amino acids: CASSLRGAGELFF.

This chain uses TRBV5-8 with TRBJ2-3; D is perhaps TRBD1 (6 bases). The V and J ends lost 3 bases and 4 bases respectively, with 15 bases between them. CDR3 length: 15 amino acids. Germline CDR1 reads SGHTS; CDR2 reads YDEGEE. This CDR3 reads CASSSQGGWADTQYF. CDR3 sequence (DNA): TGTGCCAGCAGCTCGCAAGGGGGTTGGGCAGATACGCAGTATTTT.

The sample holds a few counts of this clone. This sequence joins TRBV30 and TRBJ2-2; D may be TRBD1 (5 bases). Trimming shortened V by 7 bases and J by 8 bases, and 20 bases separated the two germline ends. This CDR3 region has 14 residues. The germline CDR1 and CDR2 sequences are GTSNPN and SVGIG (reference sequence). The CDR3 here is CALGPSRSPGELFF. Written as DNA, the CDR3 is TGTGCCTTGGGGCCCTCGAGATCACCGGGGGAGCTGTTTTTT.

This clone was seen more than once but under ten times. The chain recombines TRBV6-6 with TRBJ1-1; 7 positions match TRBD1. The CDR3 loop spans 14 amino acids. Trimming removed 6 bases from V and 6 bases from J; junction bases left unmatched: 10. CDR1 MNHNY and CDR2 SVGAGI come from the germline V gene (reference sequence). As DNA, the CDR3 is TGTGCCAGCAGATCGGGACAGCTCAGTTCTGAAGCTTTCTTT. It yields the protein CASRSGQLSSEAFF.

This clone was picked up many times. CDR3 amino acids: CASSPQLAGGRETQYF. As DNA, the CDR3 is TGTGCCAGTAGTCCTCAACTAGCGGGGGGGCGAGAGACCCAGTACTTC. The chain has TRBV19 and TRBJ2-5; 13 nucleotides match TRBD2. The CDR3 runs to 16 residues. Germline CDR1 is LNHDA and CDR2 is SQIVND (reference sequence). The V segment lost 5 bases and the J segment 4 bases; nucleotides outside the gene matches: 7. The entire variable domain, with the rest obtained from reference TRBV19 and TRBJ2-5, is as follows: DGGITQSPKYLFRKEGQNVTLSCEQNLNHDAMYWYRQDPGQGLRLIYYSQIVNDFQKGDIAEGYSVSREKKESFPLTVTSAQKNPTAFYLCASSPQLAGGRETQYFGPGTRLLVL.

The chain employs TRBV5-4 and TRBJ2-7; TRBD2 matches 9 bases. V gave up 6 bases and J gave up 2 bases; unmatched junction bases: 6. This CDR3 has 14 residues. Germline V gives CDR1 SGHNT, CDR2 YYREEE (reference sequence). The CDR3 protein is CASNPGTSPYEQYF. CDR3 nucleotide sequence: TGTGCCAGCAACCCCGGGACTAGCCCCTACGAGCAGTACTTC.

V is TRBV7-2 and J is TRBJ2-7; 7 nucleotides line up with TRBD1. This CDR3 is 17 amino acids long. The germline V gene encodes CDR1 SGHTA and CDR2 FQGNSA. Trimming removed 2 bases from V and 3 bases from J; junction bases left unmatched: 13. The CDR3 DNA sequence: TGTGCCAGCAGCTTATTCTCGTTGGGGACAGCAAACTACGAGCAGTACTTC. It codes for CASSLFSLGTANYEQYF.

The chain carries TRBV4-3 and TRBJ1-1; D ambiguous. Germline V gene data show CDR1 as LGHNA and CDR2 as YSLEER. V was pared by 9 bases and J by 3 bases, with 11 bases between. The CDR3 length is 12 residues. This CDR3 reads CASRTLYTEAFF. CDR3 DNA: TGCGCCAGTAGGACCCTGTACACTGAAGCTTTCTTT.

The chain couples TRBV29-1 to TRBJ1-5; a possible D gene is TRBD1 (5 bases). Deletions cut 4 bases from V and 0 bases from J, with 22 bases between. Germline V gene lookup returns CDR1 SQVTM and CDR2 ANQGSEA. The CDR3 has 18 amino acids. Written as DNA, the CDR3 is TGCAGCGTTGTATTTACCAGGGAGGGGTTTGGTAGCAATCAGCCCCAGCATTTT. It is translated as CSVVFTREGFGSNQPQHF.

This clone was observed a single time. Other nucleotide sequences in the sample specify the same CDR3. The chain is built from TRBV2 and TRBJ1-3; D ambiguous. CDR1 SNHLY and CDR2 FYNNEI come from the germline V gene. The CDR3 runs 12 residues. Trimming cost V 1 base and J 4 bases, with 2 bases left between them. CDR3 sequence: CASSEEGNTIYF. The CDR3 region has the DNA TGTGCCAGCAGTGAAGAGGGAAACACCATATATTTT.

In DNA form, the CDR3 reads TGTGCCAGCAGCTTAACAGCGGGGGACCAAGAGACCCAGTACTTC. Protein: CASSLTAGDQETQYF. The chain couples TRBV7-3 to TRBJ2-5; 8 nucleotides agree with TRBD2. With V trimmed by 0 bases and J by 0 bases, 0 bases remained unmatched. Germline-derived CDR1 and CDR2 are SGHTA and FQGTGA. This CDR3 contains 15 residues.

On this clone itself: It is likely a read error: a sequence one base away is far more abundant. Other DNA sequences from this sample encode an identical CDR3 as well. The chain is built from TRBV7-2 and TRBJ1-1; D unclear. Trimming cost V 1 base and J 1 base, with 4 bases left between them. CDR1 and CDR2 from the germline V gene are SGHTA and FQGNSA. This CDR3 spans 13 amino acids. The CDR3 loop is CASSLDENTEAFF. CDR3 DNA sequence: TGTGCCAGCAGCTTAGACGAGAACACTGAAGCTTTCTTT.

V gene TRBV5-6 combines with J gene TRBJ2-3; 7 nucleotides line up with TRBD2. From germline, CDR1 is SGHDT and CDR2 YYEEEE. CDR3 length equals 15 residues. Germline trimming cut 4 bases from V and 4 bases from J; bases unmatched to any gene: 9. In DNA, the CDR3 is TGTGCCAGCAGCCGAAGCGGGGCCGGCGCAGATACGCAGTATTTT. This encodes CASSRSGAGADTQYF.

The rearrangement joins TRBV15 to TRBJ2-1; D may be TRBD1 (5 bases). CDR1 is LNHNV, CDR2 YYDKDF, per germline (reference sequence). The CDR3 is 14 amino acids. V dropped 0 bases and J dropped 8 bases, with 11 bases sitting between them. In DNA form, the CDR3 reads TGTGCCACCAGCAGAGATCGGGCAGGGTATGAGCAGTTCTTC. It codes for CATSRDRAGYEQFF.

The rearrangement links TRBV10-3 to TRBJ1-2, with TRBD1 matching 8 bases. This CDR3 spans 16 amino acids. The V gene's germline CDR1 is ENHRY and CDR2 SYGVKD. The V gene end was trimmed by 6 bases and the J gene end by 6 bases; junction bases not matched to a gene: 15. The CDR3 sequence: CAISGGEAGGVNGYTF. The CDR3 DNA reads as TGTGCCATCAGCGGGGGCGAGGCAGGGGGCGTTAATGGCTACACCTTC.

V and J are TRBV30 and TRBJ2-1, with 12 bases fitting TRBD2. With 0 bases clipped from V and 6 bases from J, the junction kept 9 bases outside the gene matches. This CDR3 comprises 17 residues. Looked up from germline, CDR1 is GTSNPN and CDR2 is SVGIG (reference sequence). CDR3 sequence: CAWSVPTTSGRPNEQFF. The CDR3 DNA reads TGTGCCTGGAGTGTACCCACGACTAGCGGGAGACCCAATGAGCAGTTCTTC.

The rearrangement uses TRBV2 and TRBJ2-6; D unclear. Trimming stripped 0 bases from V and 0 bases from J, with 12 bases between. This CDR3 is built from 18 residues. The V gene's germline CDR1 is SNHLY and CDR2 FYNNEI. DNA for the CDR3: TGTGCCAGCAGTGAAGCGAGGACCCACCGCTCTGGGGCCAACGTCCTGACTTTC. Translated, it gives CASSEARTHRSGANVLTF.

CDR3 sequence reads: CASAYREYGYTF. DNA of the CDR3: TGTGCCAGCGCGTACAGGGAGTATGGCTACACCTTC. The chain links TRBV18 to TRBJ1-2, with D tentatively TRBD1 (6 bases). V was cut by 8 bases and J by 5 bases, with 12 bases left in between. CDR3 length equals 12 residues. Germline CDR1 KGHSH, CDR2 LQKENI.

The chain combines TRBV5-4 with TRBJ2-6; D is ambiguous. CDR3 length equals 17 residues. Germline CDR1 and CDR2: SGHNT and YYREEE (reference sequence). Trimming shortened V by 1 base and J by 0 bases, and 11 bases separated the two germline ends. CDR3 sequence (DNA): TGTGCCAGCAGCTTGTGGGGATCCAGCTCTGGGGCCAACGTCCTGACTTTC. It translates to CASSLWGSSSGANVLTF.

This sequence joins TRBV19 and TRBJ2-1; no firm D call. This CDR3 spans 14 amino acids. V was shortened by 3 bases and J by 5 bases, with 11 bases between the two germline ends. Per the germline V gene, CDR1 is LNHDA and CDR2 is SQIVND (reference sequence). CDR3 loop: CASSIVLGNNEQFF. The CDR3 DNA follows: TGTGCCAGTAGTATCGTCCTAGGAAACAATGAGCAGTTCTTC.

This clone has more than one count but fewer than ten. The chain uses TRBV2 and TRBJ1-6; D unresolved. The CDR3 contains 15 residues. Germline V gives CDR1 SNHLY, CDR2 FYNNEI. V gave up 9 bases and J gave up 0 bases, with 12 bases separating them. CDR3 residues: CASSEVSSYNSPLHF. The CDR3 DNA is TGTGCCAGTTCCGAGGTCAGCTCCTATAATTCACCCCTCCACTTT.

This clone was recorded only once. V gene TRBV15 combines with J gene TRBJ2-5, with 10 bases aligning to TRBD2. Looked up from germline, CDR1 is LNHNV and CDR2 is YYDKDF (reference sequence). CDR3 length: 17 amino acids. Trimming removed 3 bases from V and 2 bases from J; junction bases left unmatched: 9. CDR3 nucleotides: TGTGCCACCAGCAGGGCCCCTTTAGCGGGGGGACAAGAGACCCAGTACTTC. Its protein product is CATSRAPLAGGQETQYF.

V usage is TRBV11-3 and J usage is TRBJ1-1; 10 bases fit TRBD1. Trimming removed 5 bases from V and 3 bases from J; junction bases left unmatched: 12. Germline V gives CDR1 SGHNT, CDR2 YENEEA. The CDR3 contains 17 residues. The CDR3, as DNA: TGTGCCAGCAGCGCAAGACAGGGGGCCGGTGCGGACACTGAAGCTTTCTTT. Its protein is CASSARQGAGADTEAFF.

This clone turned up a few times. This chain connects TRBV18 to TRBJ1-1; D possibly corresponds to TRBD1 (5 bases). The CDR3 runs 18 residues. Germline assignment: CDR1 KGHSH and CDR2 LQKENI. The V end lost 1 base, the J end lost 0 bases, and 18 bases lay between the germline ends. CDR3 residues: CASSPLTGRGAVNTEAFF. The CDR3 DNA follows: TGTGCCAGCTCACCACTGACTGGGAGGGGAGCGGTGAACACTGAAGCTTTCTTT.

V gene TRBV27 combines with J gene TRBJ1-4; D is unresolved. Trimming stripped 8 bases from V and 4 bases from J, with 14 bases between. The CDR3 sequence is 14 residues long. Germline V lookup: CDR1 MNHEY, CDR2 SMNVEV (reference sequence). The CDR3 DNA is TGTGCCAGCCGGCAGAGCCCTCTTAATGAAAAACTGTTTTTT. Protein product: CASRQSPLNEKLFF.

The V call is TRBV7-9, the J call TRBJ1-4; possible D gene TRBD1, 5 bases. Germline CDR1 reads SEHNR; CDR2 reads FQNEAQ (reference sequence). V was shortened by 5 bases and J by 4 bases, with 26 bases between the two germline ends. The CDR3 runs to 19 residues. The CDR3 spells CASSPGRDVWLPYNEKLFF. CDR3 in DNA: TGTGCCAGCAGCCCTGGCAGGGACGTCTGGCTCCCCTATAATGAAAAACTGTTTTTT.

This clone has only one observation. One junction end does not reproduce the germline sequence, and a read error may be involved. This chain uses TRBV7-7 with TRBJ1-1, with D unresolved. CDR1 and CDR2 (germline): SSHAT, FNYEAQ (reference sequence). CDR3 length equals 14 residues. The CDR3 sequence is CASSPGLENTEAFF. The CDR3 DNA is TGTGCTAGCAGCCCCGGACTGGAGAACACTGAAGCTTTCTTT.

This clone has only a few counts. The gene calls are TRBV5-1 and TRBJ2-3; D tentatively reads TRBD1 or TRBD2 (5 bases each). V lost 2 bases and J 6 bases, leaving 13 bases between the germline ends. The CDR3 length is 14 residues. Per the germline V gene, CDR1 is SGHRS and CDR2 is YFSETQ. CDR3: CASSFRDQRDTQYF. The CDR3, as DNA: TGCGCCAGCAGCTTCCGGGACCAGAGGGATACGCAGTATTTT.

In DNA, the CDR3 is TGTGCCAGCACCTTCCAGGGGACAGATACGCAGTATTTT. As protein: CASTFQGTDTQYF. The J gene is TRBJ2-3, the V gene TRBV7-9; possible D gene TRBD1, 6 bases. V dropped 7 bases and J dropped 3 bases, with 11 bases sitting between them. CDR1 is SEHNR and CDR2 is FQNEAQ in the germline V gene (reference sequence). There are 13 residues in the CDR3.

This chain connects TRBV4-3 to TRBJ1-1; a weak D match, TRBD1 (5 bases). V dropped 0 bases and J dropped 3 bases, with 11 bases sitting between them. Looked up from germline, CDR1 is LGHNA and CDR2 is YSLEER. The CDR3 sequence is 15 residues long. The chain's CDR3 is CASSQEQGRYTEAFF. CDR3 DNA sequence: TGCGCCAGCAGCCAAGAGCAGGGTAGGTACACTGAAGCTTTCTTT.

The chain has TRBV27 and TRBJ1-6; D unresolved. The germline V gene has CDR1 MNHEY and CDR2 SMNVEV (reference sequence). The CDR3 contains 18 residues. V was pared by 4 bases and J by 1 base, with 17 bases between. The CDR3 DNA sequence: TGTGCCAGCAGTTCACCCTCCCGGGGAGGATCCTATAATTCACCCCTCCACTTT. Translating it yields CASSSPSRGGSYNSPLHF.

A note on this clone: Other nucleotide sequences in the sample specify the same CDR3. The chain carries TRBV19 and TRBJ2-6; 7 nucleotides match TRBD1. Losses at the gene ends were 4 bases for V and 4 bases for J; bases not matched to a gene: 4. Germline loops: CDR1 LNHDA, CDR2 SQIVND (reference sequence). The CDR3 loop spans 15 amino acids. Written as DNA, the CDR3 is TGTGCCAGTAGTAATGACAGGGCCGGGGCCAACGTCCTGACTTTC. It codes for CASSNDRAGANVLTF.